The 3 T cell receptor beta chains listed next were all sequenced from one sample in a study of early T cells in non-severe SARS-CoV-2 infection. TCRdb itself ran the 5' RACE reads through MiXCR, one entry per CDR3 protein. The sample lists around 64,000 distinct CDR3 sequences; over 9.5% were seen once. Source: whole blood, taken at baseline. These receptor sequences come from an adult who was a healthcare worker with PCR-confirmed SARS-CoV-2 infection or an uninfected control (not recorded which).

CDR3 DNA: TGTGCCAGCAGTCCCCTACCGGGACTAGCGGGCTCCTACAATGAGCAGTTCTTC. Its protein is CASSPLPGLAGSYNEQFF. The genes are TRBV7-9 and TRBJ2-1, with 12 bases that match TRBD2. The CDR3 extends over 18 amino acids. Germline assignment: CDR1 SEHNR and CDR2 FQNEAQ (reference sequence). V dropped 6 bases and J dropped 0; count of bases not matched to a gene: 9.

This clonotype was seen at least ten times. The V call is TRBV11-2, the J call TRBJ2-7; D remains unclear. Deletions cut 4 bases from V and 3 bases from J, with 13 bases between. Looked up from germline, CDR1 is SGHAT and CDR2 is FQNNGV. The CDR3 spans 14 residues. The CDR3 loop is CASSSLRGSYEQYF. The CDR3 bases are TGTGCCAGCAGCTCTTTAAGAGGTAGCTACGAGCAGTACTTC.

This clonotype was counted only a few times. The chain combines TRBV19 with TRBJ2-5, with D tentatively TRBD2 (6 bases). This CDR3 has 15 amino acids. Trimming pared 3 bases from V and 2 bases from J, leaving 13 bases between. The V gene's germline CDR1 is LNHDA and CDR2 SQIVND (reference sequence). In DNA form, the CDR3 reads TGTGCCAGTAGTATTGAACCAGGGAGGCAAGAGACCCAGTACTTC. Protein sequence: CASSIEPGRQETQYF.